The clone carrying this T cell receptor (beta chain) is a singleton in its sample. Antigen: not known. The V and J ends lost 6 bases and 3 bases, in that order; junction bases with no gene match: 6. Per the germline V gene, CDR1 is SGHAT and CDR2 is FQNNGV. This CDR3 spans 15 amino acids. The data belong to a study of T cell responses to AZD1222 COVID-19 vaccine. Study observations and caveats: The sample set comprised mostly white British donors with more females, and clonal diversity was possibly underestimated. When two AZD1222 doses had been given, Spike-specific TCR breadth and depth rose. Spike was spanned by vaccine-associated CD4 TCRs, with dominance at 160-218 and 743-854. Recipients of AZD1222 seropositive at baseline numbered only 6 or 7.

Sequencing was performed with immunoSEQ multiplex PCR; in TCRdb, only in-frame clones are kept and a portion is missing. The repertoire has 120,000 to 150,000 clones, roughly 87% of them found once; the top ten carry approximately 5.1%. The TCR was taken from an adult in good health. The J gene is TRBJ2-2, the V gene TRBV11-2; 8 bases map to TRBD2. Sequencing was performed on peripheral blood, taken on day 0 of AZD1222 vaccination. As DNA, the CDR3 is TGTGCCAGCAGGAGAGCGGGAGTCGACACCGGGGAGCTGTTTTTT. Translation: CASRRAGVDTGELFF.